These 7 T cell receptor beta chains originate from one sample sequenced in a study of cytomegalovirus exposure and HLA in healthy donors. Primers included in the PCR were 60 Vbeta and 13 Jbeta primers. The table came from immunoSEQ multiplex PCR; TCRdb's copy has only in-frame clones and leaves some out. This sample has about 150,000 clones, with 84% found just once. Sequenced: PBMCs. These receptors came from a boy younger than 10 in good health and CMV-seronegative.

The V call is TRBV5-6, the J call TRBJ2-1; TRBD2 agrees at 7 bases. The CDR3 covers 15 residues. Losses at the gene ends were 2 bases for V and 8 bases for J; bases not matched to a gene: 10. Germline-derived CDR1 and CDR2 are SGHDT and YYEEEE. In DNA form, the CDR3 reads TGTGCCAGCAGCTTACTACGACTAGCTACGGATGAGCAGTTCTTC. It yields the protein CASSLLRLATDEQFF.

This rearrangement joins TRBV30 to TRBJ2-3; TRBD2 matches at 9 bases. This CDR3 comprises 16 residues. Germline CDR1 is GTSNPN and CDR2 is SVGIG (reference sequence). J lost 4 bases, V lost 0 bases, and 8 bases had no gene match. This CDR3 reads CAWSVILAGVSDTQYF. The CDR3 DNA reads as TGTGCCTGGAGTGTAATTTTAGCGGGAGTTTCAGATACGCAGTATTTT. The variable domain in full, with the rest retrieved from reference TRBV30 and TRBJ2-3, is SQTIHQWPATLVQPVGSPLSLECTVEGTSNPNLYWYRQAAGRGLQLLFYSVGIGQISSEVPQNLSASRPQDRQFILSSKKLLLSDSGFYLCAWSVILAGVSDTQYFGPGTRLTVL.

This clone is a singleton in its sample. The V and J genes are TRBV2 and TRBJ1-1, with 7 nucleotides matching TRBD1. CDR1 and CDR2 (germline): SNHLY, FYNNEI. The CDR3 spans 17 residues. V lost 6 bases and J lost 5; bases outside the gene matches: 18. The CDR3 loop is CASSGRGARGRGTEAFF. The CDR3 DNA sequence: TGTGCCAGCAGCGGGAGGGGGGCCAGGGGGAGAGGAACTGAAGCTTTCTTT.

V is TRBV4-1 and J is TRBJ1-5; D uncertain. The CDR3 totals 18 residues. V gave up 2 bases and J gave up 1 base, with 18 bases separating them. Germline lookup yields CDR1 MGHRA and CDR2 YSYEKL. The CDR3 is CASSQFGPLTGSNQPQHF. For the CDR3, the DNA is TGCGCCAGCAGCCAATTCGGACCCCTAACGGGGAGCAATCAGCCCCAGCATTTT.

V gene TRBV7-9 combines with J gene TRBJ2-6; a possible D gene is TRBD2 (7 bases). Germline V gene lookup returns CDR1 SEHNR and CDR2 FQNEAQ (reference sequence). V lost 5 bases, J lost 1 base, and 18 bases lay in between. This CDR3 has 18 residues. In DNA, the CDR3 is TGTGCCAGCAGCCACCCGGGGGGACACCCGTCTGGGGCCAACGTCCTGACTTTC. It is translated as CASSHPGGHPSGANVLTF.

This chain joins TRBV5-4 and TRBJ1-3; the match to TRBD1 covers 8 bases. The CDR3 spans 16 residues. CDR1 is SGHNT, CDR2 YYREEE, per germline (reference sequence). Germline trimming cut 1 base from V and 1 base from J; bases unmatched to any gene: 4. The CDR3 coding sequence is TGTGCCAGCAGCTTGTTTGGGACAGGATCTGGAAACACCATATATTTT. Translation gives CASSLFGTGSGNTIYF.

CDR3 sequence: CASISGPGAGTYEQYF. CDR3 nucleotide sequence: TGTGCCAGCATCTCCGGTCCGGGCGCGGGAACCTACGAGCAGTACTTC. V and J are TRBV21-1 and TRBJ2-7; the table's TRBD2 call for D was not verified on the DNA. TRBV21-1 is a listed pseudogene. The CDR3 runs to 16 residues.